Sequencing of this TCR beta chain was carried out in a study of CD8 T cells in ankylosing spondylitis. TCRdb fed the 5' RACE reads into MiXCR, producing one record per CDR3 protein. The table lists approximately 300,000 distinct CDR3 sequences, 20% of them singletons. In this sample, this clonotype turned up a few times. The antigen is unknown. There are 14 residues in the CDR3. V lost 0 bases, J lost 6 bases, and 9 bases lay in between. Germline CDR1 reads SGHRS; CDR2 reads YFSETQ. Study outcomes and limitations: Matched ankylosing spondylitis synovial fluid reportedly showed significant enrichment of disease-linked clones.

Sequenced sample: blood, either unsorted or a sorted T cell fraction (not recorded which). The source is a male donor with ankylosing spondylitis or in good health (not recorded which). The chain carries TRBV5-1 and TRBJ1-4; possible D gene TRBD1, 5 bases. CDR3 nucleotide sequence: TGCGCCAGCAGCTTGGTCCCCAGGGATGAAAAACTGTTTTTT. This sequence encodes CASSLVPRDEKLFF.